A selection of T cell receptor beta chains follows, all from one sample in a study of blood T cell repertoires in COVID-19. The method was immunoSEQ multiplex PCR; TCRdb's version includes in-frame clones alone and lacks a portion of them. The sample lists 120,000 to 150,000 clones, 87% occurring once. The sequencing input was peripheral blood. Source of these receptors: a woman between 50 and 59 years old with acute or convalescent COVID-19. Both conserved end residues are part of each CDR3. D genes are given only for firm matches. Clone size is stated in some rows and not others, as once, few, many or a class when expanded.

>TRBV30|-|TRBJ2-5|TRBD2
CASTSGSQIQETQYF
TGTGCCTCGACTAGCGGCTCCCAGATACAAGAGACCCAGTACTTC
>TRBV7-3|-|TRBJ2-3|-
CASSLIGGGPSDTQYF
TGTGCCAGCAGCTTAATAGGGGGAGGGCCGTCAGATACGCAGTATTTT
>TRBV27|-|TRBJ1-2|TRBD1
CASSSLGQGNYGYTF
TGTGCCAGCAGTTCCCTCGGACAGGGTAACTATGGCTACACCTTC
>TRBV7-9|-|TRBJ2-2|-
CASSLVTGPGELFF
TGTGCCAGCAGCTTAGTAACAGGGCCCGGGGAGCTGTTTTTT
>TRBV25-1|-|TRBJ1-1|-
CASSEKWGGLMNTEAFF
TGTGCCAGCAGTGAAAAGTGGGGGGGGCTCATGAACACTGAAGCTTTCTTT
>TRBV6-5|once|TRBJ2-7|-
CASSYSIGQATYEQYF
TGTGCCAGCAGTTACTCGATTGGGCAGGCGACCTACGAGCAGTACTTC
>TRBV7-3|-|TRBJ2-1|-
CASSLSGAGDNEQFF
TGTGCCAGCAGCTTAAGCGGAGCCGGGGACAATGAGCAGTTCTTC
>TRBV5-6|-|TRBJ2-1|-
CASSEGYYNEQFF
TGTGCCAGCAGCGAGGGATACTACAATGAGCAGTTCTTC
>TRBV21-1|-|TRBJ1-1|-
CASSKPGGATEAFF
TGTGCCAGCAGCAAACCCGGGGGGGCGACTGAAGCTTTCTTT
>TRBV7-9|-|TRBJ1-2|TRBD1
CASSPSTGYGYTF
TGTGCCAGCAGCCCCTCGACAGGGTATGGCTACACCTTC
>TRBV29-1|-|TRBJ1-1|-
CSALAGAWTEAFF
TGCAGCGCCCTAGCAGGGGCTTGGACTGAAGCTTTCTTT
>TRBV6-1|-|TRBJ1-2|TRBD1
CASSEGIGQANYGYTF
TGTGCCAGCAGTGAAGGAATAGGACAGGCTAACTATGGCTACACCTTC
>TRBV7-7|-|TRBJ2-3|TRBD1
CASSPTPSRGDTQYF
TGTGCCAGCAGCCCTACCCCTTCCAGGGGGGATACGCAGTATTTT
>TRBV4-2|once|TRBJ2-2|TRBD1
CASSQVGQGGGELFF
TGTGCCAGCAGCCAAGTGGGACAGGGGGGCGGGGAGCTGTTTTTT
>TRBV6-2/TRBV6-3|-|TRBJ2-3|TRBD1
CASSDRVRVPDTQYF
TGTGCCAGCAGTGACAGGGTAAGGGTGCCAGATACGCAGTATTTT
>TRBV3-1/TRBV3-2|-|TRBJ1-3|TRBD1
CASSRRSGTGDLSGNTIYF
TGTGCCAGCAGCCGAAGATCCGGGACAGGGGACCTCTCTGGAAACACCATATATTTT
>TRBV5-1|-|TRBJ1-6|-
CASSLDGYNSPLHF
TGCGCCAGCAGCTTGGACGGGTATAATTCACCCCTCCACTTT
>TRBV10-3|once|TRBJ1-2|TRBD1
CAISEETGGASGYTF
TGTGCCATCAGTGAGGAGACAGGGGGCGCTTCCGGCTACACCTTC
>TRBV9|-|TRBJ2-1|TRBD2
CASSVVSLADNEQFF
TGTGCCAGCAGCGTAGTAAGTCTAGCGGACAATGAGCAGTTCTTC
>TRBV5-5|-|TRBJ2-3|-
CASSLAGSTDTQYF
TGTGCCAGCAGCTTGGCCGGGAGCACAGATACGCAGTATTTT
>TRBV30|-|TRBJ1-1|-
CAWSVQYTEAFF
TGTGCCTGGAGTGTTCAATACACTGAAGCTTTCTTT
>TRBV27|-|TRBJ1-5|-
CASSLGRAGVYSNQPQHF
TGTGCCAGCTCCTTAGGCAGGGCGGGGGTATATAGCAATCAGCCCCAGCATTTT
>TRBV5-4|-|TRBJ2-7|TRBD1
CASSWTGQGIKYEQYF
TGTGCCAGCAGCTGGACGGGACAGGGGATTAAATACGAGCAGTACTTC
>TRBV18|once|TRBJ2-3|-
CASSPLQGGKDTQYF
TGTGCCAGCTCACCCTTACAGGGTGGGAAAGATACGCAGTATTTT
>TRBV5-4|-|TRBJ2-3|-
CASSLAGKSADTQYF
TGTGCCAGCAGCTTGGCGGGTAAAAGCGCAGATACGCAGTATTTT
>TRBV6-5|once|TRBJ1-4|TRBD1
CASGQGATNEKLFF
TGTGCCAGCGGACAGGGTGCAACTAATGAAAAACTGTTTTTT
>TRBV3-1/TRBV3-2|-|TRBJ2-2|TRBD2
CASSRLSGTNTGELFF
TGTGCCAGCAGCCGCCTTAGCGGGACGAACACCGGGGAGCTGTTTTTT
>TRBV4-1|-|TRBJ2-1|TRBD1
CASSQVEDRTQQFF
TGCGCCAGCAGCCAAGTGGAGGACAGGACTCAGCAGTTCTTC
>TRBV18|-|TRBJ2-2|TRBD2
CASSPPRLAVNTGELFF
TGTGCCAGCTCACCACCGAGACTAGCGGTGAACACCGGGGAGCTGTTTTTT
>TRBV30|once|TRBJ1-2|TRBD1
CAWRGTGANYGYTF
TGTGCCTGGAGGGGGACAGGGGCTAACTATGGCTACACCTTC
>TRBV11-2|-|TRBJ2-7|TRBD1
CASNLFSLPGTGINEQYF
TGTGCCAGCAACCTATTTTCCCTTCCCGGGACAGGGATTAACGAGCAGTACTTC
>TRBV24-1|-|TRBJ2-1|TRBD1
CATSDATGGLDEQFF
TGTGCCACCAGTGACGCTACAGGGGGGTTGGATGAGCAGTTCTTC
>TRBV3-1/TRBV3-2|-|TRBJ2-3|TRBD2
CASSQDHRGGRDTQYF
TGTGCCAGCAGCCAAGATCATCGGGGGGGCCGGGATACGCAGTATTTT
>TRBV7-3|-|TRBJ2-3|-
CASSLGPGFTDTQYF
TGTGCCAGCAGCTTAGGGCCGGGGTTCACAGATACGCAGTATTTT
>TRBV19|once|TRBJ1-6|-
CASSRDSGSYNSPLHF
TGTGCCAGTAGCCGGGACTCAGGCTCCTATAATTCACCCCTCCACTTT
>TRBV7-8|few|TRBJ2-2|-
CASSLQGPDTGELFF
TGTGCCAGCAGCTTACAGGGCCCGGACACCGGGGAGCTGTTTTTT
>TRBV11-2|-|TRBJ2-7|TRBD2
CASSLLREGPYEQYF
TGTGCCAGCAGCTTATTACGGGAGGGCCCCTACGAGCAGTACTTC
>TRBV2|-|TRBJ2-5|TRBD1
CASNKDRGQETQYF
TGTGCCAGCAACAAGGACAGGGGCCAAGAGACCCAGTACTTC
>TRBV6-1|few|TRBJ1-1|-
CASSERGTEAFF
TGTGCCAGCAGTGAAAGGGGCACTGAAGCTTTCTTT
>TRBV12-3/TRBV12-4|-|TRBJ2-7|TRBD1
CASRGTGMYEQYF
TGTGCCAGCAGGGGGACAGGGATGTACGAGCAGTACTTC
>TRBV15|-|TRBJ1-2|TRBD1
CATSRKGQVSPYSTTF
TGTGCCACCAGCAGAAAAGGACAGGTCAGCCCCTATTCGACCACCTTC
>TRBV15|-|TRBJ2-7|-
CATSRGTIYEQYF
TGTGCCACCAGCAGAGGGACAATCTACGAGCAGTACTTC
>TRBV7-8|once|TRBJ2-3|TRBD2
CASSLVRGLAADTQYF
TGTGCCAGCAGCTTAGTTCGCGGACTAGCGGCAGATACGCAGTATTTT
>TRBV2|-|TRBJ1-2|TRBD1
CAHRKGGEYNGYTF
TGTGCCCACAGAAAAGGGGGCGAGTATAATGGCTACACCTTC
>TRBV21-1|-|TRBJ2-6|-
CASSPPLGGQGHSGANVLTF
TGTGCCAGCAGCCCACCCCTAGGGGGACAGGGACACTCTGGGGCCAACGTCCTGACTTTC
>TRBV6-5|-|TRBJ1-5|-
CASSQGPRDQPQHF
TGTGCCAGCAGCCAAGGCCCCAGGGATCAGCCCCAGCATTTT
>TRBV13|-|TRBJ1-5|-
CASSLINGQPQHF
TGTGCCAGCAGCCTAATCAACGGGCAGCCCCAGCATTTT
>TRBV11-2|-|TRBJ2-4|TRBD2
CASSLGISGGAGNIQYF
TGTGCCAGCAGCTTAGGAATTAGCGGGGGGGCAGGAAACATTCAGTACTTC
>TRBV27|-|TRBJ2-7|TRBD2
CAVSGTSGIEQYF
TGTGCCGTCTCCGGGACTAGCGGGATCGAGCAGTACTTC
>TRBV19|-|TRBJ2-5|TRBD2
CASSTAGTKGETQYF
TGTGCCAGTAGTACGGCCGGGACTAAGGGAGAGACCCAGTACTTC
>TRBV5-1|-|TRBJ1-2|-
CASSLSRTPVYGYTF
TGCGCCAGCAGCTTGAGCCGTACGCCCGTCTATGGCTACACCTTC
>TRBV5-6|-|TRBJ1-5|-
CASSTDDRKWGNQPQHF
TGTGCCAGCAGCACGGACGACAGGAAGTGGGGCAATCAGCCCCAGCATTTT
>TRBV5-4|few|TRBJ1-1|-
CASSFQGGLAFF
TGTGCCAGCAGCTTCCAAGGGGGTCTAGCTTTCTTT
>TRBV6-6|few|TRBJ2-1|TRBD2
CAGGLASNEQFF
TGTGCCGGGGGACTAGCGAGCAATGAGCAGTTCTTC